This section outlines one TCR beta chain sequence together with its context. Its specificity is not known. Clones were read by immunoSEQ multiplex PCR, and TCRdb kept only the in-frame ones, dropping some. The sample has some 6,000 clones, roughly four fifths seen once; the top ten hold about 5.4%. This entry belongs to a study of tissue T cells after allogeneic stem cell transplantation. At the level of the study: This research-autopsy study prospectively enrolled adult allogeneic hematopoietic cell transplant recipients with steroid-refractory graft-versus-host disease. All graft-versus-host disease patients had gastrointestinal involvement and received several lines of directed therapy. CD3+ T cells were flow-sorted when enough cells; otherwise DNA extracted directly.

Findings and caveats of the study: Some tissue clones might be persisting host cells; their alloreactivity or antigen specificity was not determined.

This specimen consisted of blood, obtained before transplantation. This receptor was identified in a man between 40 and 69 years old who later had graft-versus-host disease after an allogeneic stem cell transplant.

The CDR3 DNA sequence: TGTGCCAGCAGCTCCCGGGCGTTGGATAACTATGGCTACACCTTC. It specifies CASSSRALDNYGYTF. The V gene is TRBV6-5, the J gene TRBJ1-2; D ambiguous. Trimming shortened V by 6 bases and J by 1 base, and 15 bases separated the two germline ends. The CDR3 consists of 15 residues. Germline lookup yields CDR1 MNHEY and CDR2 SVGAGI.